Listed below are T cell receptor beta chains from one sample, sequenced in a study of Graves' ophthalmopathy and Graves' hyperthyroidism. TCRdb itself ran the multiplex PCR reads through MiXCR, one entry per CDR3 protein. This table holds hundreds of thousands of distinct CDR3 sequences, roughly 41% found once. The sequenced sample was peripheral blood. These receptors were obtained from an adult man with Graves' ophthalmopathy. Each CDR3 is given with its conserved first and last residue. A D gene is named only where the DNA matches it firmly. A row's size may be missing; if present it is once, few, many or a size class.

abundance,len,j_gene,d_gene,v_gene,CDR3nt,CDR3aa
many,16,TRBJ2-2,TRBD2,TRBV7-9,TGTGCCAGCAGCTCGCTAGCGGGAGGTAACACCGGGGAGCTGTTTTTT,CASSSLAGGNTGELFF
-,17,TRBJ1-5,-,TRBV10-3,TGTGCCAGCAGCCGTTGGGGACGGGGTGGGAGCAATCAGCCCCAGCATTTT,CASSRWGRGGSNQPQHF
-,16,TRBJ2-2,TRBD2,TRBV7-8,TGTGCCAGCAGCTTAGTCGGGGCTAGCGGTACCGGGGAGCTGTTTTTT,CASSLVGASGTGELFF
-,13,TRBJ2-7,-,TRBV12-3/TRBV12-4,TGTGCCAGCAGTTACTCCTTAATGTACGAGCGGTACTTC,CASSYSLMYERYF
-,16,TRBJ2-2,TRBD2,TRBV24-1,TGTGCCACCAGTGACCCTGGGACTACCTTATCCGGGGAGCTGTTTTTT,CATSDPGTTLSGELFF
-,15,TRBJ1-2,TRBD1,TRBV25-1,TGTGCCAGCAGTCAAAGAGGGGGCGCCAGCTATGGCTACACCTTC,CASSQRGGASYGYTF
-,12,TRBJ2-7,TRBD1,TRBV7-9,TGTGCCAGCTCGAAACAGGGGGGCGAGCAGTACTTC,CASSKQGGEQYF
many,16,TRBJ2-5,-,TRBV19,TGTGCCAGTAGTATAGGCGGGGACGGAGCACAAGAGACCCAGTACTTC,CASSIGGDGAQETQYF
many,12,TRBJ1-1,-,TRBV6-5,TGTGCCAGCAGTTACCCGAACACTGAAGCTTTCTTT,CASSYPNTEAFF
-,14,TRBJ2-5,TRBD1,TRBV20-1,TGCAGTTCATCGGGACAGGGGGTTCAAGAGACCCAGTACTTC,CSSSGQGVQETQYF
-,13,TRBJ1-6,-,TRBV7-2,TGTGCCAGCAGCTTAGGTGTAGGCGCGCCTCTCCACTTT,CASSLGVGAPLHF
-,13,TRBJ1-5,-,TRBV6-4,TGTGCCAGCTCACCACAGGGAGGGCCGCCCCAGCATTTT,CASSPQGGPPQHF
once,17,TRBJ2-7,TRBD2,TRBV10-2,TGCGCCAGCAGTGATGGAGGTCTAGCGGGAGTCGGGTACGAGCAGTACTTC,CASSDGGLAGVGYEQYF
-,16,TRBJ2-2,TRBD1,TRBV7-6,TGTGCCAGCAGCGCGGAGGGCAGGGGGCGCACCGGGGAGCTGTTTTTT,CASSAEGRGRTGELFF
once,16,TRBJ2-3,TRBD2,TRBV11-1,TGTGCCAGCAGGCGCGCGGGGGGGCACCGCACAGATACGCAGTATTTT,CASRRAGGHRTDTQYF
-,13,TRBJ1-4,TRBD1,TRBV19,TGTGCCAGTAGGACCACAGGGGCAGGAACACTGTTTTTT,CASRTTGAGTLFF
many,12,TRBJ2-5,-,TRBV7-8,TGTGCCAGCAGCCAAGCGTGGGAGACCCAGTACTTC,CASSQAWETQYF
-,18,TRBJ1-5,-,TRBV4-3,TGCGCCAGCAGCCAAGACATTGGTTTTCGGGCTAGCAATCAGCCCCAGCATTTT,CASSQDIGFRASNQPQHF
once,15,TRBJ1-6,TRBD1,TRBV14,TGTGCCAGCAGCCAAGAATCGACAGGGGCCTCACCCCTCCACTTT,CASSQESTGASPLHF
-,17,TRBJ1-3,-,TRBV6-7,TGTGCCAGCAGTGAGACAGGATATGGGAGCTCTGGAAACACCATATATTTT,CASSETGYGSSGNTIYF
-,19,TRBJ2-2,TRBD2,TRBV10-2,TGCGCCAGCAGGAACCGGGACAGTATAGCGGGGGGCTCCACCGGGGAGCTGTTTTTT,CASRNRDSIAGGSTGELFF
many,14,TRBJ2-7,-,TRBV12-3/TRBV12-4,TGTGCCAGCAGTTTGTTCGGGTCTCTTGGCGAGCAGTACTTC,CASSLFGSLGEQYF
many,15,TRBJ2-5,TRBD2,TRBV7-8,TGTGCCAGCAGCCCACAAACTAGCGGACAAGAGACCCAGTACTTC,CASSPQTSGQETQYF
many,13,TRBJ1-2,-,TRBV12-3/TRBV12-4,TGTGCCAGCAGGTCGGAGGGGGTGGGTGGCTACACCTTC,CASRSEGVGGYTF
many,15,TRBJ2-7,-,TRBV7-2,TGTGCCAGCAGCTTCGGAGGACTTAAGGCCTACGAGCAGTACTTC,CASSFGGLKAYEQYF
many,12,TRBJ1-1,-,TRBV29-1,TGCAGCGGGGGACACCTAAACACTGAAGCTTTCTTT,CSGGHLNTEAFF
-,11,TRBJ1-4,TRBD1,TRBV6-5,TGTGCCAGCAGGGACAGGGGAGAACTGTTTTTT,CASRDRGELFF
-,11,TRBJ1-6,-,TRBV20-1,TGCAGTGTCGGGACCGGGGACGGTTCCCACTTT,CSVGTGDGSHF